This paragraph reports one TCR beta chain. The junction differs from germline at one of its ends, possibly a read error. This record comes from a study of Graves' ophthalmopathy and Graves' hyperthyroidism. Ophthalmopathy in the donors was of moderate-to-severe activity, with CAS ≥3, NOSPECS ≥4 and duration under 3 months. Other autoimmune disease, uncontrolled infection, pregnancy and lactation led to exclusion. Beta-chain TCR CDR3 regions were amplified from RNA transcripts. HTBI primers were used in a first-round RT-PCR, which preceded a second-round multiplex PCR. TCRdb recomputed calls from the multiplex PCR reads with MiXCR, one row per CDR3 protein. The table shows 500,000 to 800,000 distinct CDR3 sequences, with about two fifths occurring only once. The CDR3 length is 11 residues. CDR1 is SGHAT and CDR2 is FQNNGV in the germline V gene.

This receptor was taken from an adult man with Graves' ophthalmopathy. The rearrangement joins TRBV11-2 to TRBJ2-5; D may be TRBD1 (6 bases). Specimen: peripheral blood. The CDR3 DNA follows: TGTGTCAGCATGAGGGGGGAGACCCAGTACTTC. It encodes CVSMRGETQYF.